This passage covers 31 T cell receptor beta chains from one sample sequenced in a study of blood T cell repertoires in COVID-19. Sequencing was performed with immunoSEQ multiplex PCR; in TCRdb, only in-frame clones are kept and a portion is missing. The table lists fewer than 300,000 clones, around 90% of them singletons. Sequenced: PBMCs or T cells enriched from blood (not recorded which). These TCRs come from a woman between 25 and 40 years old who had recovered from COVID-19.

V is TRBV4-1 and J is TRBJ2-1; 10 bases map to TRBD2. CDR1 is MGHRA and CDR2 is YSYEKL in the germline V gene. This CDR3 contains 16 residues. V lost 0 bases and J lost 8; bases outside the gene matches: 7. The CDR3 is CASSQDRGSGRYEQFF. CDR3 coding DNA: TGCGCCAGCAGCCAAGATCGCGGTAGCGGGAGGTATGAGCAGTTCTTC.

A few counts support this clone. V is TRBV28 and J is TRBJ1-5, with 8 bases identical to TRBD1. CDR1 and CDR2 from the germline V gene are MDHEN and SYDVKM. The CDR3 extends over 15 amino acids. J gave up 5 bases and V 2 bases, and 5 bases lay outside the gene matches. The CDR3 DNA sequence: TGTGCCAGCAGTTTAGGGCAGGGGGCTTATCAGCCCCAGCATTTT. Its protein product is CASSLGQGAYQPQHF.

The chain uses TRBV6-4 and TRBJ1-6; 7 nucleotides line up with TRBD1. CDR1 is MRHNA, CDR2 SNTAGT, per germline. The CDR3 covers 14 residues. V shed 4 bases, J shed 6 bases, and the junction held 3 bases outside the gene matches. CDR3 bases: TGTGCCAGCAGTGTCGGGACAGCTAATTCACCCCTCCACTTT. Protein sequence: CASSVGTANSPLHF.

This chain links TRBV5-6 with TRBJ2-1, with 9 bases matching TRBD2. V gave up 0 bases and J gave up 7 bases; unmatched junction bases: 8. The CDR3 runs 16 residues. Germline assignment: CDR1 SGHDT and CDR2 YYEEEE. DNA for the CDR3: TGTGCCAGCAGCTTGGATAGGACTAGCGCCTTTAATGAGCAGTTCTTC. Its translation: CASSLDRTSAFNEQFF.

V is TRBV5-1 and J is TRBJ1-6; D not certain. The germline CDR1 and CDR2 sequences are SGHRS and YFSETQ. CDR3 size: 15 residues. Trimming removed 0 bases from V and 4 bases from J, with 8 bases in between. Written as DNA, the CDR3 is TGCGCCAGCAGCTTGGCCGGGTCATATAATTCACCCCTCCACTTT. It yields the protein CASSLAGSYNSPLHF.

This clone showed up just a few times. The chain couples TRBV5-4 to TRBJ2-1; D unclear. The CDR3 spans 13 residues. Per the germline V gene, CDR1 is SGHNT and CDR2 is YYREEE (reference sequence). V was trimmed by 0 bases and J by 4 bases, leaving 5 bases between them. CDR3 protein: CASSLVRYNEQFF. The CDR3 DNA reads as TGTGCCAGCAGCTTGGTGCGATACAATGAGCAGTTCTTC.

CDR3 sequence reads: CASSDTGDRNTEAFF. CDR3 in DNA: TGTGCCAGCAGTGACACAGGAGACAGGAACACTGAAGCTTTCTTT. V usage is TRBV6-4 and J usage is TRBJ1-1, with D perhaps TRBD1 (5 bases). CDR3 length: 15 amino acids. The ends were cut back, 2 bases at V and 1 base at J, with 11 bases in the middle. CDR1 MRHNA and CDR2 SNTAGT come from the germline V gene.

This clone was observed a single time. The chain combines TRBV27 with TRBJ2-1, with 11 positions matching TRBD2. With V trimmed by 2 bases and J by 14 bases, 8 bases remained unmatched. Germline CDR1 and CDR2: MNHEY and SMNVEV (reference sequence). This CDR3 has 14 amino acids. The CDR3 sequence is CASSLALAGGEEFF. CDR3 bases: TGTGCCAGCAGTTTAGCGCTAGCGGGAGGCGAGGAGTTCTTC.

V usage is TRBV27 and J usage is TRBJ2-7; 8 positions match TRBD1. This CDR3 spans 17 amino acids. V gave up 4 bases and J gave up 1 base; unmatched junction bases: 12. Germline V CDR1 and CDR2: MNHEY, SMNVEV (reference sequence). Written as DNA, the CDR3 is TGTGCCAGCAGTTCCCTAGGACAGGGTAGGGAATCCTACGAGCAGTACTTC. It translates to CASSSLGQGRESYEQYF.

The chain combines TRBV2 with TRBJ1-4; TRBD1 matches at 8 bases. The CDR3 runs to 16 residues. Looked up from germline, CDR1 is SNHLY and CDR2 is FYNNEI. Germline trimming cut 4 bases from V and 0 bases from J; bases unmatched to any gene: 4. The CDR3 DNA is TGTGCCAGCAGTGTGCAGGGGGCCTCAACTAATGAAAAACTGTTTTTT. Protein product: CASSVQGASTNEKLFF.

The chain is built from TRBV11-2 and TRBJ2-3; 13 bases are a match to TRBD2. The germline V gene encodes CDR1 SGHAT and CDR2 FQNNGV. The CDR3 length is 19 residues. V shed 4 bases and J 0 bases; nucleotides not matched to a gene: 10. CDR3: CASSYGLAGVGASTDTQYF. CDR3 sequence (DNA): TGTGCCAGCAGCTACGGACTAGCGGGAGTAGGGGCTAGCACAGATACGCAGTATTTT.

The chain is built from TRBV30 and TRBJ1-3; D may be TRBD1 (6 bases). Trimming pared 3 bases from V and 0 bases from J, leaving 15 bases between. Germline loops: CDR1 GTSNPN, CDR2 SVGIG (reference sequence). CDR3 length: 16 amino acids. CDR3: CAWRAPGTSSGNTIYF. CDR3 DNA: TGTGCCTGGAGGGCCCCCGGGACAAGCTCTGGAAACACCATATATTTT.

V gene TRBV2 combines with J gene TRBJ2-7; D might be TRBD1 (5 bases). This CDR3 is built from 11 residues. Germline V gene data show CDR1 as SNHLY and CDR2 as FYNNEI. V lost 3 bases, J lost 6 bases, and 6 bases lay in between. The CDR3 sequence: CASSDRVEQYF. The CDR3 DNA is TGTGCCAGCAGTGACAGGGTCGAGCAGTACTTC.

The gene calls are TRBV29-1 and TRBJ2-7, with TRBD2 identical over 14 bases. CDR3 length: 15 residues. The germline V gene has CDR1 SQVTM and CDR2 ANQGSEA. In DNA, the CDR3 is TGCAGGCGACTAGCGGGAGGGCCTCCCCCCTACGAGCAGTACTTC. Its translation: CRRLAGGPPPYEQYF.

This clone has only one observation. CDR3 sequence reads: CASSLLGDPALKTQYF. CDR3 nucleotides: TGTGCCAGCAGTTTATTGGGCGACCCTGCGCTGAAGACCCAGTACTTC. The chain has TRBV28 and TRBJ2-5; no clear D. The length of the CDR3 is 16 residues. Germline V gene sequence: CDR1 MDHEN, CDR2 SYDVKM. V lost 1 base and J 6 bases, leaving 18 bases between the germline ends.

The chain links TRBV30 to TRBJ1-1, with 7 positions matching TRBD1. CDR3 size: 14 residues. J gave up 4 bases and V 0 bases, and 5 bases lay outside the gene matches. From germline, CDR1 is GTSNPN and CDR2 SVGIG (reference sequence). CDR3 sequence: CAWSVYRGFTEAFF. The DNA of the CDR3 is TGTGCCTGGAGTGTCTACAGGGGTTTCACTGAAGCTTTCTTT. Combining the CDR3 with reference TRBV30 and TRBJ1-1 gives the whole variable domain SQTIHQWPATLVQPVGSPLSLECTVEGTSNPNLYWYRQAAGRGLQLLFYSVGIGQISSEVPQNLSASRPQDRQFILSSKKLLLSDSGFYLCAWSVYRGFTEAFFGQGTRLTVV.

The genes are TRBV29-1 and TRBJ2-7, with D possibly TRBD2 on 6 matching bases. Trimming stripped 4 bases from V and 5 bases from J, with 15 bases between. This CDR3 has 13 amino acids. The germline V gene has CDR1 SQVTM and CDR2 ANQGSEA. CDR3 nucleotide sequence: TGCAGCGTTGCTCCGGGACTGGGGAACGAGCAGTACTTC. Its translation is CSVAPGLGNEQYF.

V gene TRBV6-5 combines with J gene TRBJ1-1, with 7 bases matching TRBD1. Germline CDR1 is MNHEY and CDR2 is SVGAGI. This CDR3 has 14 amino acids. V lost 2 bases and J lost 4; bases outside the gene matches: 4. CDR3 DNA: TGTGCCAGCAGTTACCTTCCAGGGGGCACTGAAGCTTTCTTT. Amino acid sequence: CASSYLPGGTEAFF.

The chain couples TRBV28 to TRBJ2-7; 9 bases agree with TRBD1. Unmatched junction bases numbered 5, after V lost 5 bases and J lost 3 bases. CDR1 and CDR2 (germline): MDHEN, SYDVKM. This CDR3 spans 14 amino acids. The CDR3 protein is CASSLGTGIYEQYF. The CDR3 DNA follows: TGTGCCAGCAGTCTCGGGACAGGGATCTACGAGCAGTACTTC.

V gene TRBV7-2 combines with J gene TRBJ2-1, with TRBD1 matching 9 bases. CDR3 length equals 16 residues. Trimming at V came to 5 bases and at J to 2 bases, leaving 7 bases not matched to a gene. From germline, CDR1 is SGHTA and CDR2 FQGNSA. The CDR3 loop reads CASSPRQGGPYNEQFF. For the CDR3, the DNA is TGTGCCAGCAGCCCCCGACAGGGGGGTCCCTACAATGAGCAGTTCTTC.

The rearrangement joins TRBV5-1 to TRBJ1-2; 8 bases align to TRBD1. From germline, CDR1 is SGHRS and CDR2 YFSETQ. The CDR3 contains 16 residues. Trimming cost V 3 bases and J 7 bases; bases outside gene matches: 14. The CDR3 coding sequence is TGCGCCAGCAGCTCACACCCAGGGGGCCCCTCTTTTGGCTACACCTTC. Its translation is CASSSHPGGPSFGYTF. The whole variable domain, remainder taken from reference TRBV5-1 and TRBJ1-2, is KAGVTQTPRYLIKTRGQQVTLSCSPISGHRSVSWYQQTPGQGLQFLFEYFSETQRNKGNFPGRFSGRQFSNSRSEMNVSTLELGDSALYLCASSSHPGGPSFGYTFGSGTRLTVV.

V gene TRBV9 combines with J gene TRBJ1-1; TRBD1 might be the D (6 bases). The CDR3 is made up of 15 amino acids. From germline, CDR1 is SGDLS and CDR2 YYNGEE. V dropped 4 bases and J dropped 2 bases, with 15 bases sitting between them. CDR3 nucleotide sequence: TGTGCCAGCAGCCCCCGTGGGGGGGGCAACACTGAAGCTTTCTTT. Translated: CASSPRGGGNTEAFF. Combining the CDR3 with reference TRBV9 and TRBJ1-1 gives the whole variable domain DSGVTQTPKHLITATGQRVTLRCSPRSGDLSVYWYQQSLDQGLQFLIQYYNGEERAKGNILERFSAQQFPDLHSELNLSSLELGDSALYFCASSPRGGGNTEAFFGQGTRLTVV.

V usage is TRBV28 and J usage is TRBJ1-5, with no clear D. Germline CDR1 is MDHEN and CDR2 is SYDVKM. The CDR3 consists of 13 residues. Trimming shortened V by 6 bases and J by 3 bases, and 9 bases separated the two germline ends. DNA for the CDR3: TGTGCCAGCAGCCCTAGGAACAATCAGCCCCAGCATTTT. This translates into CASSPRNNQPQHF.

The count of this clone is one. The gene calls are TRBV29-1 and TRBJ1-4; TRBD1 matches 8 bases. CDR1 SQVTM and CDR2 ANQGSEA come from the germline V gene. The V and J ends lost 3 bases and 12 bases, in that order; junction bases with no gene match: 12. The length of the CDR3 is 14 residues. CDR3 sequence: CSVDSGTGAYELFF. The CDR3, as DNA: TGCAGCGTTGATTCTGGGACAGGCGCTTACGAACTGTTTTTT.

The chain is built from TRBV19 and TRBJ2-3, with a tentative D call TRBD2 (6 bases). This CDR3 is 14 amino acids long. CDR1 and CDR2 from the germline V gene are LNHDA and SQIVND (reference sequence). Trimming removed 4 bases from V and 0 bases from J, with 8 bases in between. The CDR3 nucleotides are TGTGCCAGTAGTAGCGGGGTGAGCACAGATACGCAGTATTTT. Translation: CASSSGVSTDTQYF.

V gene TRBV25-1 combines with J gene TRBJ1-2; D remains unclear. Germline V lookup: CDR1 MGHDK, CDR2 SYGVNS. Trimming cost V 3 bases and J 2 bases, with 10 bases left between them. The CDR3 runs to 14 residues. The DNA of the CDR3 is TGTGCCAGCAGTGACGTCACTTGGAACTATGGCTACACCTTC. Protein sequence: CASSDVTWNYGYTF.

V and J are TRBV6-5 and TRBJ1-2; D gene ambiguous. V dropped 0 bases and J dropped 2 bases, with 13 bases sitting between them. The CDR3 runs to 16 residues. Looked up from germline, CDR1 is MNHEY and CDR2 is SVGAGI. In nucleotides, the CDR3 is TGTGCCAGCAGTTACTCGCCCGGACTACCAAACTATGGCTACACCTTC. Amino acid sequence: CASSYSPGLPNYGYTF.

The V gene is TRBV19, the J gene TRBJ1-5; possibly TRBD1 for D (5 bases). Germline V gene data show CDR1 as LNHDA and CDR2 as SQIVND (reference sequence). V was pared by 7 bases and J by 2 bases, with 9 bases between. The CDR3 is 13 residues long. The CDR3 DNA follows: TGTGCCAGTACGGGGGGGGGCAATCAGCCCCAGCATTTT. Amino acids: CASTGGGNQPQHF.

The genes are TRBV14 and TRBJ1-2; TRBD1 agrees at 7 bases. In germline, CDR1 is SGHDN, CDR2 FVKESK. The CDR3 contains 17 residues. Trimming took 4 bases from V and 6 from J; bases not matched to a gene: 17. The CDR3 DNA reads TGTGCCAGCAGCCCTTATTCTCTCTGGGACAGAAAGAATGGCTACACCTTC. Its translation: CASSPYSLWDRKNGYTF.

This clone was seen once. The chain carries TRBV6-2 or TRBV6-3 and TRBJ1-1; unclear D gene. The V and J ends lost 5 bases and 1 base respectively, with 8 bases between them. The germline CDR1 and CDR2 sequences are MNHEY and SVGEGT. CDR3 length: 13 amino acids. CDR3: CASSNIQNTEAFF. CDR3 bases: TGTGCCAGCAGTAACATACAGAACACTGAAGCTTTCTTT.

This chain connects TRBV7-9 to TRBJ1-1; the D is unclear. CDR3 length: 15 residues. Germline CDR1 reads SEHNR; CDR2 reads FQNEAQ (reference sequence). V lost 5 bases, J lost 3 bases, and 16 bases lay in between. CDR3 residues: CASSPSELLDTEAFF. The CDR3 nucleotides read TGTGCCAGCAGCCCCTCTGAGCTGTTGGACACTGAAGCTTTCTTT.